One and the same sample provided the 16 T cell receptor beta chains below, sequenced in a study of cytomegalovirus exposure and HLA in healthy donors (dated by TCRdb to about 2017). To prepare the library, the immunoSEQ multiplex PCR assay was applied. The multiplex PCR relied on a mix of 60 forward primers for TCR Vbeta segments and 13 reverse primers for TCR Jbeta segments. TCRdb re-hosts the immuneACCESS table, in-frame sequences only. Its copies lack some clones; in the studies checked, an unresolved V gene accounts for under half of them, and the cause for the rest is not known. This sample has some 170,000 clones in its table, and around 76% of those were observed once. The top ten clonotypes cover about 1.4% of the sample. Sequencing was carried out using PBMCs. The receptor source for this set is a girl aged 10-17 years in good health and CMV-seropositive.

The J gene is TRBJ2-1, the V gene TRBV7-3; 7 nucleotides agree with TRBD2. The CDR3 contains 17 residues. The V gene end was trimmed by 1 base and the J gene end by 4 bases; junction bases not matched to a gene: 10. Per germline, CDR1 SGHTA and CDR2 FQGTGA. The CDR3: CASSLNPSGTSYNEQFF. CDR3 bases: TGTGCCAGCAGCTTAAACCCTAGCGGAACCTCGTACAATGAGCAGTTCTTC.

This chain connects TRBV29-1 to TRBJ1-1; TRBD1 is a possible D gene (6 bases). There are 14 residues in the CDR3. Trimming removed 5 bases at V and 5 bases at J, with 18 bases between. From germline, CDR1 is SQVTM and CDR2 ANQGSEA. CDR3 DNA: TGCAGCGTTTATCCAGGGGCTTTAGGGACTGAAGCTTTCTTT. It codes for CSVYPGALGTEAFF.

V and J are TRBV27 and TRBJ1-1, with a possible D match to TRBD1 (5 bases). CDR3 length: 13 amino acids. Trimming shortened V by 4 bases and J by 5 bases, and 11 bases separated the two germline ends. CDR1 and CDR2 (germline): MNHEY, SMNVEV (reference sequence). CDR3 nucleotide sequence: TGTGCCAGCAGTTCGGCAGGGCTTACTGAAGCTTTCTTT. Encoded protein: CASSSAGLTEAFF.

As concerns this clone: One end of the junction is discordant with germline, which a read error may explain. This chain's CDR3 is CAGSWTPVGTGELFF. The CDR3 region has the DNA TGTGCCGGCAGTTGGACTCCCGTGGGGACCGGGGAGCTGTTTTTT. V is TRBV27 and J is TRBJ2-2, with D tentatively TRBD2 (5 bases). This CDR3 has 15 amino acids. Per germline, CDR1 MNHEY and CDR2 SMNVEV (reference sequence).

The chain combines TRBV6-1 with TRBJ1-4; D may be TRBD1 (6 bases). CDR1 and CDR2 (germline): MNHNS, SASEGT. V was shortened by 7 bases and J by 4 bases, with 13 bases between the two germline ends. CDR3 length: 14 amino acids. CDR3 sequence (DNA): TGTGCCAGCATTTCGGACAGCTATAATGAAAAACTGTTTTTT. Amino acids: CASISDSYNEKLFF.

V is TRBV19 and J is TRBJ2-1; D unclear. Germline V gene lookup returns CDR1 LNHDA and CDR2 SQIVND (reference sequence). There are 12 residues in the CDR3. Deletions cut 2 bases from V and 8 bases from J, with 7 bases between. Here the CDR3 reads CASSIPSDEQFF. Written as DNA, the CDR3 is TGTGCCAGTAGTATACCATCGGATGAGCAGTTCTTC. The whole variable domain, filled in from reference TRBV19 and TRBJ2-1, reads DGGITQSPKYLFRKEGQNVTLSCEQNLNHDAMYWYRQDPGQGLRLIYYSQIVNDFQKGDIAEGYSVSREKKESFPLTVTSAQKNPTAFYLCASSIPSDEQFFGPGTRLTVL.

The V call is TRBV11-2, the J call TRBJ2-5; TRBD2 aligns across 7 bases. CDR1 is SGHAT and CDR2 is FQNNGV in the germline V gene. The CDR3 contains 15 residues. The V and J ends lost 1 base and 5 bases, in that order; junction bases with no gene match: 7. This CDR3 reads CASSLVGGPTETQYF. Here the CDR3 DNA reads TGTGCCAGCAGCTTAGTGGGAGGGCCGACGGAGACCCAGTACTTC.

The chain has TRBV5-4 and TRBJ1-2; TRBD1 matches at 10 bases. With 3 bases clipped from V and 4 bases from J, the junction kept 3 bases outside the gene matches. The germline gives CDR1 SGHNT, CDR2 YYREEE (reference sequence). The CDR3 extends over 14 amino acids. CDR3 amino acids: CASSWDRGRYGYTF. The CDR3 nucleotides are TGTGCCAGCAGCTGGGACAGGGGACGCTATGGCTACACCTTC.

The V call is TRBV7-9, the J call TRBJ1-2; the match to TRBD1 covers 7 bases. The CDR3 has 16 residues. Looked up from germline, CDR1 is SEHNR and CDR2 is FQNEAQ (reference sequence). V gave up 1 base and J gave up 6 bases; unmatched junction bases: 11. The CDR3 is CASSLEPTGPINGYTF. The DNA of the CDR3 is TGTGCCAGCAGCTTAGAGCCGACAGGGCCCATAAATGGCTACACCTTC. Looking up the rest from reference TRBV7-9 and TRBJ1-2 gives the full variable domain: DTGVSQNPRHKITKRGQNVTFRCDPISEHNRLYWYRQTLGQGPEFLTYFQNEAQLEKSRLLSDRFSAERPKGSFSTLEIQRTEQGDSAMYLCASSLEPTGPINGYTFGSGTRLTVV.

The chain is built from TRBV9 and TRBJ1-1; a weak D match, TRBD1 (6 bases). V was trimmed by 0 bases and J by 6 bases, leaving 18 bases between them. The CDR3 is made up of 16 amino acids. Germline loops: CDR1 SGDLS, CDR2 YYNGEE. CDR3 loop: CASSVGGGREDAEAFF. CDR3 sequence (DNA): TGTGCCAGCAGCGTAGGGGGGGGCAGGGAGGATGCTGAAGCTTTCTTT.

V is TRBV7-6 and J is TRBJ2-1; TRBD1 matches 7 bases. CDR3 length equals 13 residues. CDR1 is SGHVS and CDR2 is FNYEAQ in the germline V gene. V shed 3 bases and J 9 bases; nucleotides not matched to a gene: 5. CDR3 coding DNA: TGTGCCAGCAGCTTGAACAGGGGTGGTGAGCAGTTCTTC. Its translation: CASSLNRGGEQFF. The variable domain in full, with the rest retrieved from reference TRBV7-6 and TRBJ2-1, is GAGVSQSPRYKVTKRGQDVALRCDPISGHVSLYWYRQALGQGPEFLTYFNYEAQQDKSGLPNDRFSAERPEGSISTLTIQRTEQRDSAMYRCASSLNRGGEQFFGPGTRLTVL.

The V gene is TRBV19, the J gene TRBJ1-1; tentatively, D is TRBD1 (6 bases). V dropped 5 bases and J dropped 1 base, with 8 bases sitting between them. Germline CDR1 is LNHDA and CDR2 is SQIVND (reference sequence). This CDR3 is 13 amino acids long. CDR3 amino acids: CASSEDRNTEAFF. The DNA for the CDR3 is TGTGCCAGTAGTGAGGACAGGAACACTGAAGCTTTCTTT.

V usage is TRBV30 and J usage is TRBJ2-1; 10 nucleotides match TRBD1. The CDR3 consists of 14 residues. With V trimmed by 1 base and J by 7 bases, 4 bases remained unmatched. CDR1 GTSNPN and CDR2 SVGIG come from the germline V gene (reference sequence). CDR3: CAWSAWTGGNEQFF. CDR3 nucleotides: TGTGCCTGGAGTGCGTGGACAGGGGGGAATGAGCAGTTCTTC.

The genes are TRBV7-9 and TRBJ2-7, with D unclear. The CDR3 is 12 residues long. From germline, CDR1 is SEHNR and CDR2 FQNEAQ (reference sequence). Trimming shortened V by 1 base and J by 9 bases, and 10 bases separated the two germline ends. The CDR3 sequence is CASSLGFTGQYF. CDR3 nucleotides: TGTGCCAGCAGCTTAGGATTTACGGGGCAGTACTTC.

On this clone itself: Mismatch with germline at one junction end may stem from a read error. The CDR3: CSSSTNRRVMNTEAFF. The CDR3 coding sequence is TGTTCCAGCAGCACTAACCGACGGGTTATGAACACTGAAGCTTTCTTT. V gene TRBV7-9 combines with J gene TRBJ1-1; D not resolved. In germline, CDR1 is SEHNR, CDR2 FQNEAQ (reference sequence). The CDR3 loop spans 16 amino acids.

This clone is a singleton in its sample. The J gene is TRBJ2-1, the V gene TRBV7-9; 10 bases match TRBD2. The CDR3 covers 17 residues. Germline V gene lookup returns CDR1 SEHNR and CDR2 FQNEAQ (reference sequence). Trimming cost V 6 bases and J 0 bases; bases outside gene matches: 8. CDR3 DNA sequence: TGTGCCAGCAGGGTAACTAGCGGGATCAGCTCCTACAATGAGCAGTTCTTC. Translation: CASRVTSGISSYNEQFF. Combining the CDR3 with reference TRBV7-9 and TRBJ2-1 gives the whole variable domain DTGVSQNPRHKITKRGQNVTFRCDPISEHNRLYWYRQTLGQGPEFLTYFQNEAQLEKSRLLSDRFSAERPKGSFSTLEIQRTEQGDSAMYLCASRVTSGISSYNEQFFGPGTRLTVL.